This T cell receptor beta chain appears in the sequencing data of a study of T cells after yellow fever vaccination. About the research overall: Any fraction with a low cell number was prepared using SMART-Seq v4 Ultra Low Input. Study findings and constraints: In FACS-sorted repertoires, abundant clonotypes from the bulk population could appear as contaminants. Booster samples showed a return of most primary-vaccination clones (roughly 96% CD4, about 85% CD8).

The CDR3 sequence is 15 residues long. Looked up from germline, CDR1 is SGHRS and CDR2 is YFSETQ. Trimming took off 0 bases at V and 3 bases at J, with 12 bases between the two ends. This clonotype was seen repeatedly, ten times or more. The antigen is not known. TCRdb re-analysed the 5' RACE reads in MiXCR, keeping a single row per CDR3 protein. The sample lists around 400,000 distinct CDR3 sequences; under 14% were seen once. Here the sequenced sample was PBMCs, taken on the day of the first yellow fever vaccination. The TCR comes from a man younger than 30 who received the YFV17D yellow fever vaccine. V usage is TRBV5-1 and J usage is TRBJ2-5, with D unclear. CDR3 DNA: TGCGCCAGCAGCTTGGGGCCGAAGCCCGAAGAGACCCAGTACTTC. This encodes CASSLGPKPEETQYF.